This is a list of T cell receptor beta chains from one sample in a study of T cells in Graves' hyperthyroidism and ophthalmopathy. In TCRdb, the multiplex PCR reads were re-called with MiXCR into one record per CDR3 protein. The data contain more than 350,000 distinct CDR3 sequences, 15% of them singletons. Material: blood. The receptors derive from a woman aged 30 to 39 with Graves' hyperthyroidism. The CDR3 runs from the conserved cysteine through the conserved F or W. The D gene is left open where the match is weak. Clone size is shown for a subset of rows, as once, few, many or a class of expanded clone.

TRBV9	TRBJ2-2	many	-	CASSVDGAGELFF	TGTGCCAGCAGCGTAGATGGGGCCGGGGAGCTGTTTTTT
TRBV6-1	TRBJ2-1	-	TRBD1	CASSEAGTDNEQFF	TGTGCCAGCAGTGAAGCCGGGACAGACAATGAGCAGTTCTTC
TRBV7-9	TRBJ2-7	-	TRBD2	CASSLDPAGLSYEQYF	TGTGCCAGCAGCTTAGACCCAGCGGGACTTTCCTACGAGCAGTACTTC
TRBV5-1	TRBJ2-1	-	TRBD2	CASRSTLAGGFRNEQSF	TGCGCCAGCAGGTCTACACTAGCGGGAGGTTTTCGCAATGAGCAGTCCTTC
TRBV7-9	TRBJ2-5	many	-	CASSLTVLQETQYF	TGTGCCAGCAGCTTAACTGTACTGCAAGAGACCCAGTACTTC
TRBV12-3/TRBV12-4	TRBJ2-1	many	-	CASSQRRKKNEQFF	TGTGCCAGCAGCCAAAGAAGAAAAAAAAATGAGCAGTTCTTC
TRBV24-1	TRBJ2-3	few	TRBD2	CATSDPAGSTDTQYF	TGTGCCACCAGTGATCCAGCGGGATCAACAGATACGCAGTATTTT
TRBV28	TRBJ2-7	-	TRBD2	CASTPLRSSGTYEQYF	TGTGCCAGCACCCCCCTTAGGTCTAGCGGGACCTACGAGCAGTACTTC
TRBV5-1	TRBJ2-3	few	TRBD2	CASSYDSGRTTFSDTQYF	TGCGCCAGCAGCTACGATAGCGGGCGTACTACCTTCTCAGATACGCAGTATTTT
TRBV3-1	TRBJ1-1	many	-	CASSQEGRKAFF	TGTGCCAGCAGCCAAGAAGGCAGGAAAGCTTTCTTT
TRBV12-3/TRBV12-4	TRBJ2-1	few	TRBD1	CASIQDRPSSYNEQFF	TGTGCCAGCATTCAGGACAGGCCGAGCTCCTACAATGAGCAGTTCTTC
TRBV11-2	TRBJ2-5	-	-	CASSLLSGRLGETQHF	TGTGCCAGCAGCTTATTATCGGGACGCCTAGGGGAGACCCAGCACTTC
TRBV7-2	TRBJ1-5	few	-	CASSPYGSNQPQHF	TGTGCCAGCAGCCCCTATGGGAGCAATCAGCCCCAGCATTTT
TRBV28	TRBJ1-5	many	-	CASSLTGSNQPQHF	TGTGCCAGCAGTTTAACAGGCAGCAATCAGCCCCAGCATTTT
TRBV2	TRBJ2-5	many	-	CASSEETQYF	TGTGCCAGCAGTGAAGAGACCCAGTACTTC
TRBV6-5	TRBJ2-3	-	-	CASSYGQAGDTQYF	TGTGCCAGCAGTTACGGCCAGGCGGGAGATACGCAGTATTTT
TRBV29-1	TRBJ2-7	many	-	CSVLLGISYEQYF	TGCAGCGTTCTCCTGGGGATCTCCTACGAGCAGTACTTC
TRBV5-1	TRBJ1-2	-	-	CASSTGMDGYTF	TGCGCCAGCAGCACGGGGATGGATGGCTACACCTTC
TRBV28	TRBJ2-1	many	-	CASRAPGPTNEQFF	TGTGCCAGCAGGGCCCCGGGACCCACCAATGAGCAGTTCTTC
TRBV4-1	TRBJ2-2	-	-	CASSQDLVPGELFF	TGCGCCAGCAGCCAAGACTTAGTACCCGGGGAGCTGTTTTTT
TRBV13	TRBJ2-3	few	-	CASSYKIGQFLSDTQYF	TGTGCCAGCAGCTACAAAATAGGACAGTTTCTATCAGATACGCAGTATTTT
TRBV15	TRBJ2-7	-	-	CATSKSGARGEQYF	TGTGCCACCAGCAAGTCGGGAGCAAGGGGAGAGCAGTACTTC
TRBV5-1	TRBJ2-5	few	-	CASSLVSRALGETQYF	TGCGCCAGCAGCTTGGTATCGAGGGCCCTCGGGGAGACCCAGTACTTC
TRBV24-1	TRBJ2-3	many	TRBD1	CATSDPGQHTDTQYF	TGTGCCACCAGTGACCCGGGACAGCACACAGATACGCAGTATTTT
TRBV12-3/TRBV12-4	TRBJ2-2	many	-	CASSLRLVITGELFF	TGTGCCAGCAGTTTAAGACTAGTCATCACCGGGGAGCTGTTTTTT
TRBV6-5	TRBJ1-1	-	-	CASSYTRNTEAFF	TGTGCCAGCAGTTACACCAGGAACACTGAAGCTTTCTTT
TRBV20-1	TRBJ2-3	few	TRBD2	CSASGRANTQYF	TGCAGTGCTAGCGGGAGGGCGAATACGCAGTATTTT
TRBV7-6	TRBJ2-1	few	-	CASSKGPDKQFF	TGTGCCAGCAGCAAGGGCCCGGACAAGCAGTTCTTC
TRBV30	TRBJ2-4	many	TRBD2	CAWSFQLAGAKNIQYF	TGTGCCTGGAGTTTTCAACTAGCGGGGGCCAAAAACATTCAGTACTTC
TRBV9	TRBJ2-2	-	-	CASSGATGTGELFF	TGTGCCAGCAGCGGAGCGACCGGGACCGGGGAGCTGTTTTTT
TRBV20-1	TRBJ1-6	-	-	CSANTGQSYNSPLHF	TGCAGTGCTAACACGGGGCAGTCCTATAATTCACCCCTCCACTTT
TRBV6-2/TRBV6-3	TRBJ1-5	-	-	CASSDGETSNQPQHF	TGTGCCAGCAGCGACGGGGAGACCAGCAATCAGCCCCAGCATTTT
TRBV12-3/TRBV12-4	TRBJ1-5	many	-	CASSNNTGTVGNQPQHF	TGTGCCAGCAGCAACAATACAGGGACTGTTGGCAATCAGCCCCAGCATTTT
TRBV3-1	TRBJ1-1	many	-	CASNLQENTEAFF	TGTGCCAGCAACCTCCAGGAGAACACTGAAGCTTTCTTT
TRBV29-1	TRBJ2-7	few	-	CSVENVHREQYF	TGCAGCGTTGAAAACGTGCACAGGGAGCAGTACTTC
TRBV24-1	TRBJ2-4	many	-	CATSDPRAGDIQYF	TGTGCCACCAGTGATCCGAGGGCCGGGGACATTCAGTACTTC
TRBV3-1	TRBJ2-7	-	TRBD2	CASSLAGVGYEQYF	TGTGCCAGCAGCTTAGCGGGAGTGGGATACGAGCAGTACTTC
TRBV4-1	TRBJ2-3	few	-	CASRPTHIADTQYF	TGCGCCAGCAGACCCACACACATAGCAGATACGCAGTATTTT
TRBV28	TRBJ1-1	few	-	CASSLYPPEAFF	TGTGCCAGCAGTTTATACCCTCCTGAAGCTTTCTTT
TRBV9	TRBJ2-3	few	TRBD2	CASSVHTSGTPSTQYF	TGTGCCAGCAGCGTCCATACTAGCGGGACCCCAAGTACGCAGTATTTT
TRBV11-2	TRBJ2-1	once	TRBD2	CASSLGLARLYNEQFF	TGTGCCAGCAGCTTGGGACTAGCGCGACTCTACAATGAGCAGTTCTTC
TRBV11-2	TRBJ2-1	many	-	CASSSKVGLEGNEQFF	TGTGCCAGCAGCTCGAAAGTGGGGCTCGAGGGTAATGAGCAGTTCTTC
TRBV2	TRBJ1-1	-	-	CASSAHMAGGTEAFF	TGTGCCAGCAGCGCTCATATGGCCGGGGGCACTGAAGCTTTCTTT
TRBV9	TRBJ1-5	few	-	CASSVGPESNQPQHF	TGTGCCAGCAGCGTAGGGCCGGAATCAAATCAGCCCCAGCATTTT
TRBV20-1	TRBJ2-1	many	-	CSARSPYNEQFF	TGCAGTGCTAGATCGCCTTACAATGAGCAGTTCTTC
TRBV20-1	TRBJ2-1	-	-	CSGLPGLDYEQFF	TGCAGTGGACTTCCTGGGCTTGATTATGAGCAGTTCTTC
TRBV4-2	TRBJ2-5	few	-	CASSQDGAGEIETQYF	TGTGCCAGCAGCCAAGATGGGGCAGGGGAGATAGAGACCCAGTACTTC
TRBV6-1	TRBJ2-7	many	-	CASSEGWDGTYEQYF	TGTGCCAGCAGTGAAGGTTGGGACGGTACCTACGAGCAGTACTTC
TRBV28	TRBJ2-1	many	TRBD1	CASRRNPGQGVFF	TGTGCCAGCAGGCGAAATCCGGGACAGGGGGTGTTCTTC
TRBV7-9	TRBJ1-1	-	-	CASSQEGGVYGSPEAFF	TGCGCCAGCAGCCAAGAAGGAGGAGTTTATGGGTCGCCTGAAGCTTTCTTT
TRBV6-1	TRBJ2-2	many	-	CASRDGTMTGELFF	TGTGCCAGCCGGGACGGTACTATGACCGGGGAGCTGTTTTTT
TRBV18	TRBJ2-3	-	-	CASSSLPPTDTQYF	TGTGCCAGCTCATCTTTACCCCCCACAGATACGCAGTATTTT
TRBV29-1	TRBJ2-5	many	-	CSVDSGPSGTQYF	TGCAGCGTTGACTCGGGACCCTCAGGGACCCAGTACTTC
TRBV6-1	TRBJ1-4	many	-	CASSRGATNEKLFF	TGTGCCAGCAGTCGAGGGGCAACTAATGAAAAACTGTTTTTT
TRBV11-3	TRBJ2-1	many	TRBD1	CASSARDSPYNEQFF	TGTGCCAGCAGCGCCCGGGACAGTCCCTACAATGAGCAGTTCTTC
TRBV3-1	TRBJ1-5	many	-	CASSQGPEPQHF	TGTGCCAGCAGCCAAGGCCCTGAGCCCCAGCATTTT
TRBV24-1	TRBJ2-1	many	TRBD2	CATSDYGLAGGSYNEQFF	TGTGCCACCAGTGACTACGGACTAGCGGGAGGTTCCTACAATGAGCAGTTCTTC
TRBV13	TRBJ2-7	-	TRBD2	CASSTTTSGPEQHF	TGTGCCAGCAGCACAACGACTAGCGGGCCCGAGCAGCACTTC
TRBV7-9	TRBJ2-3	-	TRBD1	CASSSGQGTYTDTQYF	TGTGCCAGCAGCTCGGGACAGGGTACCTACACAGATACGCAGTATTTT